A single sample is the source of the 24 T cell receptor beta chains below, sequenced in a study of shared clonotypes between healthy human individuals. The assay was immunoSEQ multiplex PCR, and TCRdb's table has in-frame clones only and misses some. The sample records 1 million to 1.2 million clones, approximately 75% being singletons. Sequenced: memory CD4+ T cells from PBMCs. The subset here: CD45RA-negative fraction. The receptors come from a man younger than 35 in good health. Some clones in this sample may be carry-over from other donors' samples.

V usage is TRBV9 and J usage is TRBJ2-3, with 12 bases aligning to TRBD2. The CDR3 runs 18 residues. CDR1 and CDR2 (germline): SGDLS, YYNGEE. The V gene end was trimmed by 0 bases and the J gene end by 1 base; junction bases not matched to a gene: 6. Here the CDR3 DNA reads TGTGCCAGCAGCGTAGCTTCTAGCGGGAGGGCGGGCACAGATACGCAGTATTTT. Its translation: CASSVASSGRAGTDTQYF.

The rearrangement uses TRBV4-1 and TRBJ2-7, with 10 bases lining up with TRBD1. CDR1 and CDR2 (germline): MGHRA, YSYEKL. This CDR3 is 15 amino acids long. The trim removed 2 bases at V and 1 base at J, leaving 2 bases unmatched. The CDR3 nucleotides are TGCGCCAGCAGCCAACGGGACAGGGGTTCCTACGAGCAGTACTTC. This encodes CASSQRDRGSYEQYF.

J is TRBJ2-1 and V is TRBV15; TRBD2 agrees at 10 bases. Germline values: CDR1 LNHNV, CDR2 YYDKDF (reference sequence). The CDR3 has 16 amino acids. V shed 1 base and J 6 bases; nucleotides not matched to a gene: 6. This CDR3 is CATSRGSSGRANEQFF. CDR3 nucleotides: TGTGCCACCAGCAGAGGGTCCAGCGGGAGGGCCAATGAGCAGTTCTTC.

V usage is TRBV6-5 and J usage is TRBJ2-7; 8 bases line up with TRBD2. The CDR3 is 13 residues long. V gave up 5 bases and J gave up 6 bases; unmatched junction bases: 6. The germline gives CDR1 MNHEY, CDR2 SVGAGI. DNA of the CDR3: TGTGCCAGCAGTCCTCGGGAGGGAGGCGAGCAGTACTTC. Its translation is CASSPREGGEQYF.

As regards this clone: With a much larger clone just one base away, this may be a read error. The chain has TRBV29-1 and TRBJ2-3, with D uncertain. CDR1 is SQVTM, CDR2 ANQGSEA, per germline. There are 12 residues in the CDR3. V was trimmed by 3 bases and J by 1 base, leaving 5 bases between them. CDR3 region: CSVEGRTDTQYF. CDR3 bases: TGCAGCGTTGAGGGCCGCACAGATACGCAGTATTTT.

This clone has a single count. The chain has TRBV5-5 and TRBJ1-1; D perhaps matches TRBD1 (5 bases). CDR1 is SGHKS and CDR2 is YYEKEE in the germline V gene (reference sequence). The CDR3 consists of 15 residues. Deletions cut 3 bases from V and 1 base from J, with 13 bases between. CDR3 sequence reads: CASSSFLGPNTEAFF. The CDR3 DNA sequence: TGTGCCAGCAGCTCCTTCTTGGGACCGAACACTGAAGCTTTCTTT.

The genes are TRBV2 and TRBJ1-6; 8 nucleotides match TRBD1. J lost 10 bases, V lost 4 bases, and 9 bases had no gene match. In germline, CDR1 is SNHLY, CDR2 FYNNEI. The CDR3 consists of 15 residues. CDR3 nucleotides: TGTGCCAGCAGTGGTGACAGGGGAGGTGGATCACCCCTCCACTTT. Encoded protein: CASSGDRGGGSPLHF.

This clone was observed once. The chain carries TRBV7-8 and TRBJ1-1; D is undetermined. The CDR3 has 15 amino acids. The ends were cut back, 0 bases at V and 0 bases at J, with 8 bases in the middle. Germline assignment: CDR1 SGHVS and CDR2 FQNEAQ. The CDR3: CASSLAGSMNTEAFF. The CDR3, as DNA: TGTGCCAGCAGCTTAGCGGGCTCCATGAACACTGAAGCTTTCTTT.

The chain links TRBV28 to TRBJ1-5, with a tentative D call TRBD1 (5 bases). Germline CDR1 and CDR2: MDHEN and SYDVKM. CDR3 length equals 13 residues. Trimming left V 7 bases short and J 7 bases short, with 14 bases between. CDR3 in amino acids: CASTSRVGQPQHF. DNA for the CDR3: TGTGCCAGCACCTCCAGGGTCGGACAGCCCCAGCATTTT.

This clone appeared a few times. This chain links TRBV7-2 with TRBJ1-2; 9 positions match TRBD1. In germline, CDR1 is SGHTA, CDR2 FQGNSA. The CDR3 contains 15 residues. Trimming took 5 bases from V and 2 from J; bases not matched to a gene: 6. The CDR3 reads CASSLRTGVNYGYTF. For the CDR3, the DNA is TGTGCCAGCAGCCTGCGGACAGGGGTAAACTATGGCTACACCTTC.

The chain is built from TRBV7-2 and TRBJ2-7; D not resolved. The germline V gene has CDR1 SGHTA and CDR2 FQGNSA. The ends were cut back, 2 bases at V and 3 bases at J, with 14 bases in the middle. The CDR3 sequence is 15 residues long. The CDR3: CASSLRVSVDYEQYF. The CDR3 region has the DNA TGTGCCAGCAGCTTACGGGTCTCAGTAGACTACGAGCAGTACTTC.

V gene TRBV6-6 combines with J gene TRBJ1-1; no reliable D call. The V end was cut by 2 bases, the J end by 4 bases, with 5 bases between. This CDR3 has 12 residues. Germline loops: CDR1 MNHNY, CDR2 SVGAGI (reference sequence). The CDR3 nucleotides read TGTGCCAGCAGTTACAAGGCCACTGAAGCTTTCTTT. Protein sequence: CASSYKATEAFF.

The chain uses TRBV6-4 and TRBJ2-6, with 7 nucleotides matching TRBD1. J was trimmed by 0 bases and V by 8 bases; bases with no gene match: 4. The CDR3 loop spans 15 amino acids. In germline, CDR1 is MRHNA, CDR2 SNTAGT. This chain's CDR3 is CASGQESSGANVLTF. The CDR3 DNA follows: TGTGCCAGCGGACAGGAAAGCTCTGGGGCCAACGTCCTGACTTTC.

V gene TRBV5-1 combines with J gene TRBJ1-4, with no clear D. Germline V gives CDR1 SGHRS, CDR2 YFSETQ. CDR3 length: 16 residues. The V and J ends lost 7 bases and 6 bases respectively, with 22 bases between them. The CDR3 spells CASQTGSAPWDEKLFF. The CDR3 DNA follows: TGCGCCAGCCAGACCGGGTCGGCCCCTTGGGATGAAAAACTGTTTTTT.

V and J are TRBV7-9 and TRBJ2-7; 10 nucleotides agree with TRBD1. The CDR3 is made up of 14 amino acids. CDR1 and CDR2 from the germline V gene are SEHNR and FQNEAQ (reference sequence). With V trimmed by 4 bases and J by 6 bases, 6 bases remained unmatched. As DNA, the CDR3 is TGTGCCAGCAGCTCCCCGGGACAGGGGTCCGAGCAGTACTTC. Its protein product is CASSSPGQGSEQYF.

The chain links TRBV4-2 to TRBJ1-6; 9 bases match TRBD1. CDR1 and CDR2 from the germline V gene are LGHNA and YNFKEQ. Trimming cost V 0 bases and J 8 bases; bases outside gene matches: 5. The CDR3 sequence is 16 residues long. The CDR3 bases are TGTGCCAGCAGCCAAGAAGCGGGACAGGGCCATTCACCCCTCCACTTT. It yields the protein CASSQEAGQGHSPLHF.

In this sample, this clone turned up once. CDR3 coding DNA: TGTGCCAGCAGTTTAGTAGCGGACTACAATGAGCAGTTCTTC. This translates into CASSLVADYNEQFF. This chain uses TRBV28 with TRBJ2-1, with D tentatively TRBD2 (6 bases). V dropped 2 bases and J dropped 3 bases, with 8 bases sitting between them. The CDR3 spans 14 residues. The V gene's germline CDR1 is MDHEN and CDR2 SYDVKM.

This clone was observed a handful of times. The chain links TRBV6-1 to TRBJ2-5, with D possibly TRBD1 on 5 matching bases. The V end was cut by 8 bases, the J end by 5 bases, with 18 bases between. This CDR3 spans 14 amino acids. The germline V gene has CDR1 MNHNS and CDR2 SASEGT. This CDR3 is CASSWAGMGETQYF. The CDR3 DNA follows: TGTGCCAGCTCCTGGGCAGGGATGGGTGAGACCCAGTACTTC.

This clone was detected a few times. The chain employs TRBV5-4 and TRBJ2-3, with unresolved D. Looked up from germline, CDR1 is SGHNT and CDR2 is YYREEE (reference sequence). CDR3 size: 14 residues. Trimming cost V 3 bases and J 0 bases, with 8 bases left between them. For the CDR3, the DNA is TGTGCCAGCAGCTCACGCCTGAGCACAGATACGCAGTATTTT. Protein: CASSSRLSTDTQYF.

In regard to this clone: This same CDR3 is encoded by further DNA sequences in the sample. The rearrangement joins TRBV5-6 to TRBJ1-5; tentative D call: TRBD1 (5 bases). CDR1 is SGHDT, CDR2 YYEEEE, per germline. V was trimmed by 2 bases and J by 8 bases, leaving 20 bases between them. The CDR3 is 16 amino acids. The CDR3 DNA sequence: TGTGCCAGCAGCTTTGGGGGGGACGGGCGGTGGAAGCCCCAGCATTTT. It codes for CASSFGGDGRWKPQHF. The full variable domain, rest sourced from reference TRBV5-6 and TRBJ1-5, is DAGVTQSPTHLIKTRGQQVTLRCSPKSGHDTVSWYQQALGQGPQFIFQYYEEEERQRGNFPDRFSGHQFPNYSSELNVNALLLGDSALYLCASSFGGDGRWKPQHFGDGTRLSIL.

The chain links TRBV5-4 to TRBJ2-7; TRBD1 matches at 9 bases. The CDR3 loop spans 15 amino acids. Trimming removed 4 bases from V and 7 bases from J; junction bases left unmatched: 12. The germline CDR1 and CDR2 sequences are SGHNT and YYREEE (reference sequence). Here the CDR3 reads CASSPEGDRVGEQYF. CDR3 DNA: TGTGCCAGCAGCCCGGAAGGGGACAGGGTCGGGGAGCAGTACTTC.

The chain links TRBV5-4 to TRBJ2-5, with D perhaps given as TRBD1 or TRBD2 (6 bases each). Per germline, CDR1 SGHNT and CDR2 YYREEE (reference sequence). The CDR3 is made up of 14 amino acids. V lost 3 bases, J lost 7 bases, and 16 bases lay in between. CDR3 sequence (DNA): TGTGCCAGCAGCTGGACCCAACAGGGAGGGACCCAGTACTTC. Protein product: CASSWTQQGGTQYF.

Here the CDR3 reads CASSSENGLFNEQFF. CDR3 in DNA: TGTGCCAGCAGCTCCGAGAACGGACTTTTCAATGAGCAGTTCTTC. The chain uses TRBV5-8 and TRBJ2-1; D possibly corresponds to TRBD2 (5 bases). The V gene's germline CDR1 is SGHTS and CDR2 YDEGEE. V dropped 3 bases and J dropped 6 bases, with 16 bases sitting between them. The CDR3 is 15 amino acids. The variable domain in full, completed from reference TRBV5-8 and TRBJ2-1, reads EAGVTQSPTHLIKTRGQQATLRCSPISGHTSVYWYQQALGLGLQFLLWYDEGEERNRGNFPPRFSGRQFPNYSSELNVNALELEDSALYLCASSSENGLFNEQFFGPGTRLTVL.

This clone has at least ten counts. The same CDR3 is also encoded by other DNA sequences in this sample. The rearrangement links TRBV29-1 to TRBJ2-3, with TRBD1 identical over 9 bases. The CDR3 is made up of 13 amino acids. Germline V CDR1 and CDR2: SQVTM, ANQGSEA. V gave up 8 bases and J gave up 3 bases; unmatched junction bases: 6. The CDR3 region has the DNA TGCAGCTCTCGGACAGGGGTTACAGATACGCAGTATTTT. Protein product: CSSRTGVTDTQYF.